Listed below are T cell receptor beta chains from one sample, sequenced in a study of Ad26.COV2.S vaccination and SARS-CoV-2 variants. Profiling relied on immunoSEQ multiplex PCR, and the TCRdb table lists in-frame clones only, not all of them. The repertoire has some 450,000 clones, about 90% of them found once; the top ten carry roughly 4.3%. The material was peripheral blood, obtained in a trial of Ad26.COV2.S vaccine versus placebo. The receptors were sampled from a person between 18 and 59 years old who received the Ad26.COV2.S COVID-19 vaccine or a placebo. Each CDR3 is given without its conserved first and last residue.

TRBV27,ASLTSFGEQF
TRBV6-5,ASMGDSYGYT
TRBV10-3,AISPDRVNQPQH
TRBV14,ASSQDVSPLAGDDSETQY
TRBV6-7,ASSYPPAGEVEQGETQY
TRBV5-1,ASRPSSTGAGELF
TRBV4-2,ASSQANPMGNTIY
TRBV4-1,ASSQDRQGGTEAF
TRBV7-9,ASSLRGGHYT
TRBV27,ASRGRSAYEQY
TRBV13,ASSLGADSGSLH
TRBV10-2,ASTRGLAGADTQY
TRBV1,TSSPLEGTENTGELF
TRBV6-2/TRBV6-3,ASSHGTVGELF
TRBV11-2,ASSPGANADTQY
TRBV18,ASSPSGQPIGEQF
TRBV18,ASSPRDRGHYEQY
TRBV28,ASSLAAPLGQY